This T cell receptor (beta chain) was retrieved from a study of cytomegalovirus exposure and HLA in healthy donors. Background on the study: Out of approximately 400 genotyped donors, less than 85% belonged to the Caucasian-associated ancestry cluster. Study outcomes and limitations: The study put around 180 TCR beta chains on its list as cytomegalovirus-associated. Apart from CMV serostatus, no immune exposure information was available.

As concerns this clone: The antigen is not known. Within the sample, other DNA sequences also encode this same CDR3.

The PCR employed 60 Vbeta primers together with 13 Jbeta primers. Data came from immunoSEQ multiplex PCR; TCRdb stores just in-frame clones and leaves some out. The table lists over 80,000 clones, roughly 74% of them singletons. Per germline, CDR1 SQVTM and CDR2 ANQGSEA. This CDR3 has 13 amino acids. V lost 4 bases and J 4 bases, leaving 13 bases between the germline ends. The sequenced sample was PBMCs. The J gene is TRBJ1-1, the V gene TRBV29-1, with D possibly matching TRBD1 (5 bases). The sequence was collected from a woman younger than 35 in good health and CMV-seropositive. The CDR3 loop is CSVVKGQGTEAFF. The CDR3 region has the DNA TGCAGCGTTGTTAAAGGTCAGGGCACTGAAGCTTTCTTT.